Each of the 9 T cell receptor beta chains below was sequenced from the same sample in a study of T-cell memory formation after mild COVID-19. One entry per CDR3 protein, called by TCRdb with MiXCR from the 5' RACE reads. The sample lists 100,000 to 150,000 distinct CDR3 sequences; 5% to 6.5% were seen once. The specimen sequenced was PBMCs or a T cell subset sorted from them (not recorded which). These receptors were taken from an adult woman who had mild COVID-19 (a few samples of this study predate the infection). Cell type and time point are not known.

This clonotype was found a few times. This sequence joins TRBV11-2 and TRBJ2-3; D is ambiguous. Germline loops: CDR1 SGHAT, CDR2 FQNNGV. This CDR3 is built from 13 residues. Trimming removed 5 bases from V and 0 bases from J, with 6 bases in between. The CDR3 here is CASSLPSTDTQYF. The CDR3 coding sequence is TGTGCCAGCAGCCTTCCTAGCACAGATACGCAGTATTTT.

The genes are TRBV20-1 and TRBJ2-7, with 10 positions matching TRBD2. Germline lookup yields CDR1 DFQATT and CDR2 SNEGSKA (reference sequence). This CDR3 region has 16 residues. The V segment lost 6 bases and the J segment 3 bases; nucleotides outside the gene matches: 14. The CDR3 loop reads CSAKKRGLASRYEQYF. CDR3 DNA: TGCAGTGCAAAAAAGAGGGGACTAGCGAGCCGCTACGAGCAGTACTTC.

This clonotype occurred a few times. V usage is TRBV12-3 or TRBV12-4 and J usage is TRBJ1-6; 9 bases agree with TRBD1. CDR3 length equals 16 residues. With 3 bases clipped from V and 9 bases from J, the junction kept 9 bases outside the gene matches. The CDR3 reads CASSFERTGGTSPLHF. The CDR3 nucleotides are TGTGCCAGCAGTTTCGAGCGTACAGGGGGCACTTCACCCCTCCACTTT.

J is TRBJ2-1 and V is TRBV4-2, with 8 bases matching TRBD2. V shed 0 bases, J shed 8 bases, and the junction held 9 bases outside the gene matches. CDR3 length: 16 amino acids. CDR1 is LGHNA and CDR2 is YNFKEQ in the germline V gene. CDR3 coding DNA: TGTGCCAGCAGCCAAGATGGGAGCGGGAGCCGGGATGAGCAGTTCTTC. This encodes CASSQDGSGSRDEQFF.

This chain joins TRBV7-3 and TRBJ2-6; TRBD1 or TRBD2 may be the D gene (5 bases each). With 2 bases removed from V and 0 bases from J, the gap between germline ends came to 11 bases. This CDR3 region has 17 residues. Germline CDR1 and CDR2: SGHTA and FQGTGA. The CDR3 region is CASSLEGPSSGANVLTF. CDR3 DNA: TGTGCCAGCAGCTTAGAGGGGCCCAGCTCTGGGGCCAACGTCCTGACTTTC.

In this sample, this clonotype turned up a few times. The chain carries TRBV6-1 and TRBJ2-1; D uncertain. This CDR3 has 11 residues. CDR1 is MNHNS, CDR2 SASEGT, per germline. V gave up 7 bases and J gave up 13 bases, with 14 bases separating them. Here the CDR3 reads CASILGNFQFF. CDR3 nucleotides: TGTGCCAGCATCCTGGGAAACTTCCAGTTCTTC.

This clonotype showed up just a few times. CDR3 sequence reads: CASSLQFLGSGYTF. Written as DNA, the CDR3 is TGTGCCAGCAGCCTACAGTTCCTTGGCTCTGGCTACACCTTC. The genes are TRBV3-1 and TRBJ1-2, with no clear D. V was shortened by 4 bases and J by 7 bases, with 16 bases between the two germline ends. Germline lookup yields CDR1 LGHDT and CDR2 YNNKEL (reference sequence). There are 14 residues in the CDR3.

V is TRBV3-1 and J is TRBJ1-1; 7 bases are a match to TRBD1. CDR3 length equals 15 residues. J lost 0 bases, V lost 2 bases, and 3 bases had no gene match. CDR1 is LGHDT, CDR2 YNNKEL, per germline (reference sequence). As DNA, the CDR3 is TGTGCCAGCAGCCAACGGACAGGCCTGAACACTGAAGCTTTCTTT. Its translation: CASSQRTGLNTEAFF. The full variable domain, completed using reference TRBV3-1 and TRBJ1-1, is DTAVSQTPKYLVTQMGNDKSIKCEQNLGHDTMYWYKQDSKKFLKIMFSYNNKELIINETVPNRFSPKSPDKAHLNLHINSLELGDSAVYFCASSQRTGLNTEAFFGQGTRLTVV.

The chain uses TRBV19 and TRBJ2-2; D might be TRBD1 (5 bases). V lost 4 bases, J lost 0 bases, and 15 bases lay in between. This CDR3 region has 17 residues. CDR1 and CDR2 from the germline V gene are LNHDA and SQIVND (reference sequence). For the CDR3, the DNA is TGTGCCAGTAGTAAGGGAACAGGCAAAACGAACACCGGGGAGCTGTTTTTT. Residues: CASSKGTGKTNTGELFF.